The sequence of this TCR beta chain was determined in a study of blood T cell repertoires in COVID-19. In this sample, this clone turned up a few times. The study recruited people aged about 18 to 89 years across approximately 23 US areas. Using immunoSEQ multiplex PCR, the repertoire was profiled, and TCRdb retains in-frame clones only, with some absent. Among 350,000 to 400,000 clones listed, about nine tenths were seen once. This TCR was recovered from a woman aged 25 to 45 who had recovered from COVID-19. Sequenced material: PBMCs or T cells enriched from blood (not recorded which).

CDR3 loop: CASRLEANYGYTF. In DNA form, the CDR3 reads TGTGCCAGTAGATTAGAAGCTAACTATGGCTACACCTTC. V is TRBV19 and J is TRBJ1-2, with D hard to call. The length of the CDR3 is 13 residues. Per the germline V gene, CDR1 is LNHDA and CDR2 is SQIVND (reference sequence). V was clipped by 6 bases and J by 0 bases, with 8 bases between them.